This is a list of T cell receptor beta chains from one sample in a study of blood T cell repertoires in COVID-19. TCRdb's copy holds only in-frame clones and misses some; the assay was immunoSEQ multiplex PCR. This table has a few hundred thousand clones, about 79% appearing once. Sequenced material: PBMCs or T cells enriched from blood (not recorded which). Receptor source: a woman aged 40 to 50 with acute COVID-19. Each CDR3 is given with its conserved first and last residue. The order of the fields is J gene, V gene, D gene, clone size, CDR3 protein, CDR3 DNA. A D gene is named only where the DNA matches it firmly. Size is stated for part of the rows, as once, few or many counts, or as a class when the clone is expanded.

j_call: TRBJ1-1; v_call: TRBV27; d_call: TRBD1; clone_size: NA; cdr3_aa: CASSSRGSTEAFF; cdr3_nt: TGTGCCAGCAGTTCCAGGGGGTCCACTGAAGCTTTCTTT
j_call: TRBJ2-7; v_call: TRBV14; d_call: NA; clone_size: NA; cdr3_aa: CASSLLGRGRDEQYF; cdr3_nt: TGTGCCAGCAGCCTCCTAGGACGGGGTAGGGACGAGCAGTACTTC
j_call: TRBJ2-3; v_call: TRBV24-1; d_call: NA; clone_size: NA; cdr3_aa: CATSDRAGRRVDTQYF; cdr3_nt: TGTGCCACCAGTGATCGGGCGGGGCGAAGGGTAGATACGCAGTATTTT
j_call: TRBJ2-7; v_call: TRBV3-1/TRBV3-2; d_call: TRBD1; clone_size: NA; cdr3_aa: CASSRTKGTGGPYEQYF; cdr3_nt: TGTGCCAGCAGCCGGACGAAAGGGACAGGGGGACCCTACGAGCAGTACTTC
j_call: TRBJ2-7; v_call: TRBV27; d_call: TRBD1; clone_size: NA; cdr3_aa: CASSWTGTYEQYF; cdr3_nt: TGTGCCAGCTCATGGACAGGGACCTACGAGCAGTACTTC
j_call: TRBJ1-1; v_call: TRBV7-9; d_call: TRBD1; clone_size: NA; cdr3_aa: CASSFPDRGEAFF; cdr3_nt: TGTGCCAGCAGCTTCCCGGACAGGGGAGAAGCTTTCTTT
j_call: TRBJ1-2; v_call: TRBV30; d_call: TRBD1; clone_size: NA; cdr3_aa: CAWSDHSGGFYRYTF; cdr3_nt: TGTGCCTGGAGCGACCATTCAGGGGGTTTCTATCGCTACACCTTC
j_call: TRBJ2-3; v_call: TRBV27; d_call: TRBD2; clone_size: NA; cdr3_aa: CASSSISGSRADTQYF; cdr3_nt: TGTGCCAGCAGTTCGATTAGCGGGAGTCGGGCAGATACGCAGTATTTT
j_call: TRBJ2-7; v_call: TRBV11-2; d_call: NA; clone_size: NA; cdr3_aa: CASSLGGKGAYEQYF; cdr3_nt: TGTGCCAGCAGCTTGGGAGGGAAGGGGGCCTACGAGCAGTACTTC
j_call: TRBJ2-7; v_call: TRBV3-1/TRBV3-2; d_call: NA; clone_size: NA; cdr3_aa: CASSQGRSVEQYF; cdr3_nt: TGTGCCAGCAGCCAAGGGCGGTCCGTCGAGCAGTACTTC
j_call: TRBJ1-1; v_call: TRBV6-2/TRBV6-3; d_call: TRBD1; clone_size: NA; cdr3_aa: CASSYSGGYMEAFF; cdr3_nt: TGTGCCAGCAGTTACTCAGGGGGCTACATGGAAGCTTTCTTT
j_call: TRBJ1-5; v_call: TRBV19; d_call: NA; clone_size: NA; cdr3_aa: CASSILARSNQPQHF; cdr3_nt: NA
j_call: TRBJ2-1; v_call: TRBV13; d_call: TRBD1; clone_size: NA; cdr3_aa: CATGDSYNEQFF; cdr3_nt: TGTGCCACCGGGGACAGTTACAATGAGCAGTTCTTC
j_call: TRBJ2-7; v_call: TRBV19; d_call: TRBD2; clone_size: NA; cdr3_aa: CASSNSGRGSYEQYF; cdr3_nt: TGTGCCAGTAGTAACAGCGGGAGGGGCTCCTACGAGCAGTACTTC
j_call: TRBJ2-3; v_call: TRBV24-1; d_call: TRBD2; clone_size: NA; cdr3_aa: CATSETGTSGRFTDTQYF; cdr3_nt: TGTGCCACCAGTGAGACCGGGACTAGCGGGAGGTTCACAGATACGCAGTATTTT
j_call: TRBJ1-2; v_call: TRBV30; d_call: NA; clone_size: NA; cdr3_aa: CAWSWGTQYGYTF; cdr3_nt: TGTGCCTGGAGTTGGGGGACACAGTATGGCTACACCTTC
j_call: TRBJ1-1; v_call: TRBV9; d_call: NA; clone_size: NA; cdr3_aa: CASSVGRVNTEAFF; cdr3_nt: TGTGCCAGCAGCGTAGGACGGGTGAACACTGAAGCTTTCTTT
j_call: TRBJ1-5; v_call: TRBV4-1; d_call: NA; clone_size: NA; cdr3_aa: CASSQLEEGQPQHF; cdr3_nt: TGCGCCAGCAGCCAACTTGAGGAGGGCCAGCCCCAGCATTTT
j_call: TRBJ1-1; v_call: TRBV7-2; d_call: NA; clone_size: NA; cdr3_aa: CASSLWLNTEAFF; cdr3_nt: TGTGCCAGCAGCTTATGGCTTAACACTGAAGCTTTCTTT
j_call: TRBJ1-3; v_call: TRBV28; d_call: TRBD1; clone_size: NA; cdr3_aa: CASSVTGGRSGNTIYF; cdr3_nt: TGTGCCAGCAGTGTTACAGGGGGGAGGTCTGGAAACACCATATATTTT
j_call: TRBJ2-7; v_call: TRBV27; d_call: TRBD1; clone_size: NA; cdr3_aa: CASSSKKQGKKGYEQYF; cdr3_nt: TGTGCCAGCAGTTCGAAAAAACAGGGGAAGAAGGGCTACGAGCAGTACTTC
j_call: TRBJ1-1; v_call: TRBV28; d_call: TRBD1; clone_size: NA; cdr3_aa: CASSLSPGTGSSEAFF; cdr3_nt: TGTGCCAGCAGTTTATCCCCCGGGACAGGGTCTTCTGAAGCTTTCTTT
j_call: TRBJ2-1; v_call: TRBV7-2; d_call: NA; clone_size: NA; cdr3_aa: CASSLSAGTHNEQFF; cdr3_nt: TGTGCCAGCAGCTTATCGGCGGGGACCCACAATGAGCAGTTCTTC
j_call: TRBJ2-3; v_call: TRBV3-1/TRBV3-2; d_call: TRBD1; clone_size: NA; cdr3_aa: CASSLGTVGTDTQYF; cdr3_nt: TGTGCCAGCAGCCTCGGGACAGTCGGCACAGATACGCAGTATTTT
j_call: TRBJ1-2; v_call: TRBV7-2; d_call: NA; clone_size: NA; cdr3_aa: CASSLVQGSGYTF; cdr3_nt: TGTGCCAGCAGCTTAGTTCAGGGTAGTGGCTACACCTTC
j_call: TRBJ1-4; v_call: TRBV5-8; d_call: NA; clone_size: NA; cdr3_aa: CASSQQSGFATNEKLFF; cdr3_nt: TGTGCCAGCAGCCAGCAATCGGGATTTGCAACTAATGAAAAACTGTTTTTT
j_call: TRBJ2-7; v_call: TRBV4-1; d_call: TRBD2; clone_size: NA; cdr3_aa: CASSLSTSGYEQYF; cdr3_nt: TGCGCCAGCAGCCTCTCGACTAGCGGGTACGAGCAGTACTTC
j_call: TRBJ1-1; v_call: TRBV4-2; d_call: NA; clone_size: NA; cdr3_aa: CASSQDRTFTLTEAFF; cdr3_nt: TGTGCCAGCAGCCAAGATAGAACCTTCACTTTAACTGAAGCTTTCTTT
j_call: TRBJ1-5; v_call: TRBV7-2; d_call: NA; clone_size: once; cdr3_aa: CASSLAAGGNQPQHF; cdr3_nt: TGTGCCAGCAGCTTAGCCGCAGGGGGCAATCAGCCCCAGCATTTT
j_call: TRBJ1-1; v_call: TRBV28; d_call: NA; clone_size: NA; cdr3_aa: CASSLPQQAGNTEAFF; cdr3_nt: TGTGCCAGCAGTTTACCCCAACAGGCTGGGAACACTGAAGCTTTCTTT
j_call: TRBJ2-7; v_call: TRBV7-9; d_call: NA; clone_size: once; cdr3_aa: CASSLWVLGQTYEQYF; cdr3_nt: TGTGCCAGCAGCTTATGGGTGTTGGGGCAGACCTACGAGCAGTACTTC
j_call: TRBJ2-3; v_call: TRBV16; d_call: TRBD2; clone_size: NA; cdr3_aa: CASSQSVAGGPDTQYF; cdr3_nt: TGTGCCAGCAGCCAATCGGTAGCGGGAGGGCCGGATACGCAGTATTTT
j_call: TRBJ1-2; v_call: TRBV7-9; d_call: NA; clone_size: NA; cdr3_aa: CASSLTDRDTRGYGYTF; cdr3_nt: TGTGCCAGCAGCTTAACGGACAGAGATACACGTGGCTATGGCTACACCTTC
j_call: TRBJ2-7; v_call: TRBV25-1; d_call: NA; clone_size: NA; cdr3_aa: CASSPSSYEQYF; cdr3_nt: TGTGCCAGCAGTCCCTCCTCCTACGAGCAGTACTTC
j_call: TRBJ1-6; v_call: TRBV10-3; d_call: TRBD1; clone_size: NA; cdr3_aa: CAISDGGQGNSPLHF; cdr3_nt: TGTGCCATCAGTGATGGGGGACAGGGTAATTCACCCCTCCACTTT
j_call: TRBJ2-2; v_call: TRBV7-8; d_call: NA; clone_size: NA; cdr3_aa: CASSLIGSNTGELFF; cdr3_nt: TGTGCCAGCAGCTTAATTGGCTCGAACACCGGGGAGCTGTTTTTT
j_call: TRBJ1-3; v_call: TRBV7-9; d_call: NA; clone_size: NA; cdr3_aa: CASSTDRQIFSGNTIYF; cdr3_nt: TGTGCCAGCAGCACAGACAGGCAAATTTTCTCTGGAAACACCATATATTTT
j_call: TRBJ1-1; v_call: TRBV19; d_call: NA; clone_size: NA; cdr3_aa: CASSIIGDTEAFF; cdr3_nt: TGTGCCAGTAGTATCATAGGGGACACTGAAGCTTTCTTT
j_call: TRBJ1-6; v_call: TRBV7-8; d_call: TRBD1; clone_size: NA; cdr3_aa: CASSLRLGQGGSPLHF; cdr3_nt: TGTGCCAGCAGCTTAAGGTTGGGGCAGGGGGGTTCACCCCTCCACTTT
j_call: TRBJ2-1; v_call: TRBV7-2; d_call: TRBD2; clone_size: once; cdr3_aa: CASSLTSGPYNEQFF; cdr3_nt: TGTGCCAGCAGCTTGACTAGCGGACCCTACAATGAGCAGTTCTTC
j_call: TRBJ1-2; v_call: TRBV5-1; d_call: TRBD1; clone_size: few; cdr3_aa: CASSFWDRGDGYTF; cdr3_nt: TGCGCCAGCAGTTTTTGGGACAGGGGAGATGGCTACACCTTC
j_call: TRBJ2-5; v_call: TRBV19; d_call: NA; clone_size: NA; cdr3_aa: CASSIAGQETQYF; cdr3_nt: TGTGCCAGTAGTATAGCCGGCCAAGAGACCCAGTACTTC
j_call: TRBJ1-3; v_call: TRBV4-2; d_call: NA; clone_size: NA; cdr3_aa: CASSPSFLGSGNTIYF; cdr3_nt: TGTGCCAGCAGCCCCTCCTTCCTAGGCTCTGGAAACACCATATATTTT
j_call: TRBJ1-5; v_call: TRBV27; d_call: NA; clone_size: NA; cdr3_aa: CASSFSRHPNQPQHF; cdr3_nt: TGTGCCAGCAGTTTTTCCAGACACCCCAATCAGCCCCAGCATTTT
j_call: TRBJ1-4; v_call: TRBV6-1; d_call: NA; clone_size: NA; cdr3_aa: CASSEGVAGGREKLFF; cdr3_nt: TGTGCCAGCAGTGAAGGGGTTGCGGGGGGACGGGAAAAACTGTTTTTT
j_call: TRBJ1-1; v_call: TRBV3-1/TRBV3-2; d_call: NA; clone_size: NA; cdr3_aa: CASSQGGVRNTEAFF; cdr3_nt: TGTGCCAGCAGCCAAGGGGGGGTGAGGAACACTGAAGCTTTCTTT
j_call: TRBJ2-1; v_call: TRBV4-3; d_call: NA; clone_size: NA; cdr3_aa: CASSQEGPHNEQFF; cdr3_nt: TGCGCCAGCAGCCAAGAGGGGCCCCACAATGAGCAGTTCTTC
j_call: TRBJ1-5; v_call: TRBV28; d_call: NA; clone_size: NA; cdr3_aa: CASSFGVGQPQHF; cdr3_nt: TGTGCCAGCAGTTTCGGGGTTGGACAGCCCCAGCATTTT
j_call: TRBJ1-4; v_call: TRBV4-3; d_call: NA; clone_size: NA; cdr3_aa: CASSQGAGTNEKLFF; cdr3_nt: TGCGCCAGCAGCCAAGGGGCAGGAACTAATGAAAAACTGTTTTTT
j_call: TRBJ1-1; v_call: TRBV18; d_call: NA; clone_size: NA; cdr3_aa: CASSPSRWGVRNTEAFF; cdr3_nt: TGTGCCAGCTCACCGTCGAGATGGGGAGTAAGGAACACTGAAGCTTTCTTT
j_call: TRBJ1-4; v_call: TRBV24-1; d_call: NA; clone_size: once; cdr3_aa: CATSDSIKEKLFF; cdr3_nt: TGTGCCACCAGTGACTCTATCAAGGAAAAACTGTTTTTT